This is a list of T cell receptor beta chains from one sample in a study of T-cell memory formation after mild COVID-19. TCRdb recomputed calls from the 5' RACE reads with MiXCR, one row per CDR3 protein. The sample includes about 360,000 distinct CDR3 sequences, approximately 15% of them seen just once. Sequenced material: PBMCs or a T cell subset sorted from them (not recorded which). The source of these receptors is a man aged 18 to 29 who had mild COVID-19 (a few samples of this study predate the infection). Cell type and time point are not known. Both conserved end residues are part of each CDR3. The D gene is left open where the match is weak. Not all rows give a size; the values are once, few, many and, for expanded clones, a class.

>few|TRBV4-2|TRBD1|15|TRBJ1-4
TGTGCCAGCAGCCAAAACAGGGGGCGCTGGGAAAAACTGTTTTTT
CASSQNRGRWEKLFF
>-|TRBV5-1|-|17|TRBJ1-6
TGCGCCAGCAGCGAGCGCCAACCGAGCTCCTATAATTCACCCCTCCACTTT
CASSERQPSSYNSPLHF
>-|TRBV20-1|TRBD2|15|TRBJ2-3
TGCAGTGCTGTGACTAGCGGGGGGGCCTCAGATACGCAGTATTTT
CSAVTSGGASDTQYF
>many|TRBV7-9|-|13|TRBJ2-3
TGTGCCAGCACCGAGGTTTCCACAGATACGCAGTATTTT
CASTEVSTDTQYF
>-|TRBV7-2|TRBD1|14|TRBJ1-2
TGTGCCAGCAGCTTATCGGACAGGCGCTATGGCTACACCTTC
CASSLSDRRYGYTF
>-|TRBV6-5|TRBD2|14|TRBJ2-7
TGTGCCAGCAGTCTAGCGGGGGGGGCCTACGAGCAGTACTTC
CASSLAGGAYEQYF
>few|TRBV18|-|15|TRBJ2-7
TGTGCCAGCTCACCCCCGGCGGGGGCCACCTACGAGCAGTACTTC
CASSPPAGATYEQYF
>few|TRBV5-1|-|15|TRBJ1-5
TGCGCCAGCAGCTTGAACCCAGAGGGCAATCAGCCCCAGCATTTT
CASSLNPEGNQPQHF
>-|TRBV28|-|14|TRBJ2-3
TGTGCCAGCAGGGGGGGGCAACCCACAGATACGCAGTATTTT
CASRGGQPTDTQYF
>-|TRBV4-1|-|17|TRBJ2-7
TGCGCCAGCAGCCAAGATGTAGCGGCAGAGGCAAACTACGAGCAGTACTTC
CASSQDVAAEANYEQYF
>-|TRBV20-1|TRBD2|15|TRBJ2-3
TGCAGTGCCGACTGGGGCGGGGACTACACAGATACGCAGTATTTT
CSADWGGDYTDTQYF
>few|TRBV20-1|-|14|TRBJ2-2
TGCAGTGCTGTGGGGACATTTAACACCGGGGAGCTGTTTTTT
CSAVGTFNTGELFF
>many|TRBV6-5|-|13|TRBJ1-1
TGTGCCAGCAGTTACGTGGTGAACACTGAAGCTTTCTTT
CASSYVVNTEAFF
>few|TRBV28|-|13|TRBJ1-2
TGTGCCAGCAGTTCAGGGGTTGGTAATGGCTACACCTTC
CASSSGVGNGYTF
>many|TRBV5-1|-|16|TRBJ2-5
TGCGCCAGCAGCCCCAACCCCGCGGGGGCACGGGAGACCCAGTACTTC
CASSPNPAGARETQYF
>-|TRBV2|-|13|TRBJ2-4
TGTGCCAGCATTTCCCTAGCCAAAAACATTCAGTACTTC
CASISLAKNIQYF
>-|TRBV7-3|TRBD1|15|TRBJ2-7
TGTGCCAGCAGCTCCCGCGGACAGGGGGCGGTAACGCAGTACTTC
CASSSRGQGAVTQYF
>-|TRBV5-1|TRBD2|16|TRBJ2-2
TGCGCCAGCAGCTTGGATCCTAGCGGGAACACCGGGGAGCTGTTTTTT
CASSLDPSGNTGELFF
>few|TRBV7-9|TRBD1|13|TRBJ1-6
TGTGCCAGCGGGACAGGGGGCAATTCACCCCTCCACTTT
CASGTGGNSPLHF
>few|TRBV5-1|-|16|TRBJ2-2
TGCGCCAGCAGCTCCACCGGGACGCCGAACACCGGGGAGCTGTTTTTT
CASSSTGTPNTGELFF
>-|TRBV5-6|-|18|TRBJ2-5
TGTGCCAGCAGCTCCGCTTTGGGGAAGGGGGGTAACAAAGAGACCCAGTACTTC
CASSSALGKGGNKETQYF
>many|TRBV7-2|-|16|TRBJ1-1
TGTGCCAGCAGTCAGACTTGGCAATCAAGAAACACTGAAGCTTTCTTT
CASSQTWQSRNTEAFF
>many|TRBV7-2|-|16|TRBJ1-6
TGTGCCAGCAGCTCCCTTAACGTTCAGGGAAATTCACCCCTCCACTTT
CASSSLNVQGNSPLHF
>-|TRBV20-1|-|15|TRBJ2-5
TGCAGTGCTAGAGGGCTTACACAGACCCAAGAGACCCAGTACTTC
CSARGLTQTQETQYF
>few|TRBV29-1|-|15|TRBJ2-7
TGCAGCGTTGAGAAAGGCCGGCAGGGGAATCGCGAGCAGTACTTC
CSVEKGRQGNREQYF
>few|TRBV5-1|TRBD1|17|TRBJ1-2
TGCGCCAGCAGCTCCCTCGGGACAGGAATGATCAACTATGGCTACACCTTC
CASSSLGTGMINYGYTF
>-|TRBV7-2|-|14|TRBJ1-1
TGTGCCAGCAGCTTAAATCTGGGGTTCACTGAAGCTTTCTTT
CASSLNLGFTEAFF
>-|TRBV11-3|-|15|TRBJ2-1
TGTGCCAGCAGCTTAGGGGGGCGGGACATCTCGGAGCAGTTCTTC
CASSLGGRDISEQFF
>few|TRBV11-2|-|16|TRBJ2-4
TGTGCCAGCAGCAAACCGGGATCCCGCTTAGGGAACATTCAGTACTTC
CASSKPGSRLGNIQYF
>few|TRBV24-1|TRBD2|17|TRBJ2-3
TGTGCCACCAGTGAGTTAACTAGCGGGGGACACACAGATACGCAGTATTTT
CATSELTSGGHTDTQYF
>few|TRBV7-2|TRBD2|15|TRBJ2-3
TGTGCCAGCAGCCCGGGACTAGCGGGGGGGCGTACGCAGTATTTT
CASSPGLAGGRTQYF
>many|TRBV5-1|TRBD2|14|TRBJ2-1
TGCGCCAGCAGCTTCACGGGGGGGCCAAATGAGCAGTTCTTC
CASSFTGGPNEQFF
>few|TRBV9|-|17|TRBJ2-2
TGTGCCAGCAGCGTATTCTCTGGTCTCGCGAACACCGGGGAGCTGTTTTTT
CASSVFSGLANTGELFF
>-|TRBV27|-|15|TRBJ2-2
TGTGCCAGCAGTTTTTTGGGGTCTATCACCGGGGAGCTGTTTTTT
CASSFLGSITGELFF
>many|TRBV7-9|-|16|TRBJ2-2
TGTGCCAGCAGCTCCTCCGGGACGTCGAACACCGGGGAGCTGTTTTTT
CASSSSGTSNTGELFF
>-|TRBV6-2/TRBV6-3|-|12|TRBJ2-5
TGTGCCATAGGACTCCGCCAAGAGACCCAGTACTTC
CAIGLRQETQYF
>-|TRBV5-4|-|16|TRBJ1-1
TGTGCCAGCAGCTCCAGGACGGACTGGCTGGGCCCCGAAGCTTTCTTT
CASSSRTDWLGPEAFF
>many|TRBV6-6|TRBD1|15|TRBJ2-7
TGTGCCAGCAGTTACTCGGGGACAGGGTCCTACGAGCAGTACTTC
CASSYSGTGSYEQYF
>few|TRBV6-6|-|14|TRBJ2-3
TGTGCCAGCATCTGGGGGGCCAGCACAGATACGCAGTATTTT
CASIWGASTDTQYF
>few|TRBV29-1|-|15|TRBJ2-1
TGCAGCGTTGATTCGGGGACCAGCTCCTACAATGAGCAGTTCTTC
CSVDSGTSSYNEQFF
>-|TRBV7-2|-|14|TRBJ1-6
TGTGCCAGCAGCTTAGAAAGCCTAACTTCACCCCTCCACTTT
CASSLESLTSPLHF
>-|TRBV2|TRBD1|19|TRBJ2-3
TGTGCCAGCAGTGTACCGGACAGGGTTCTGGCGGAAAGCACAGATACGCAGTATTTT
CASSVPDRVLAESTDTQYF
>few|TRBV7-9|-|14|TRBJ2-1
TGTGCCAGCAGGGGTACGACAAGTTACAATGAGCAGTTCTTC
CASRGTTSYNEQFF
>-|TRBV20-1|TRBD2|15|TRBJ2-3
TGCAGTGCTCCGGGGACTAGCGGGGCCACAGATACGCAGTATTTT
CSAPGTSGATDTQYF
>-|TRBV4-1|TRBD1|18|TRBJ2-6
TGCGCCAGCAGCCAAGGGCAACAGGGGGCGCGCGGGGCCAACGTCCTGACTTTC
CASSQGQQGARGANVLTF
>-|TRBV6-2/TRBV6-3|-|14|TRBJ1-5
TGTGCCAGCAGTTACCCTGGGGAGACTCAGCCCCAGCATTTT
CASSYPGETQPQHF
>many|TRBV11-1|-|13|TRBJ2-3
TGTGCCAGCAGCTTGGGACAAGCAGATACGCAGTATTTT
CASSLGQADTQYF
>-|TRBV11-2|-|16|TRBJ2-1
TGTGCCAGCAGCTTGGGGAGGAGGGGGGACGGCAATGAGCAGTTCTTC
CASSLGRRGDGNEQFF
>-|TRBV7-2|-|15|TRBJ1-1
TGTGCCAGCAGCTTCCAAGGGGCCGGGAACACTGAAGCTTTCTTT
CASSFQGAGNTEAFF
>few|TRBV29-1|-|11|TRBJ2-7
TGCAGCGCCACAGGCCTCTACGAGCAGTACTTC
CSATGLYEQYF
>few|TRBV11-1|-|15|TRBJ2-3
TGTGCCAGCAGCTCGATCGCCGCGCAGTCAGATACGCAGTATTTT
CASSSIAAQSDTQYF
>-|TRBV6-2/TRBV6-3|-|12|TRBJ2-5
TGTGCCAGTCTACAGGGAGGAGAGACCCAGTACTTC
CASLQGGETQYF
>many|TRBV3-1|-|14|TRBJ1-5
TGTGCCAGCAGCCCCCAAAGCGGGGCTCAGCCCCAGCATTTT
CASSPQSGAQPQHF
>few|TRBV27|TRBD1|16|TRBJ2-3
TGTGCCAGCAGTCACCGGACAGGGGGGGTTGGGGATACGCAGTATTTT
CASSHRTGGVGDTQYF
>many|TRBV6-5|-|14|TRBJ1-3
TGTGCCAGCAGTTACTCTCTCTCTGGAAACACCATATATTTT
CASSYSLSGNTIYF
>few|TRBV12-3/TRBV12-4|-|12|TRBJ2-7
TGTGCCAGCAAGACGAGAGGCTACGAGCAGTACTTC
CASKTRGYEQYF